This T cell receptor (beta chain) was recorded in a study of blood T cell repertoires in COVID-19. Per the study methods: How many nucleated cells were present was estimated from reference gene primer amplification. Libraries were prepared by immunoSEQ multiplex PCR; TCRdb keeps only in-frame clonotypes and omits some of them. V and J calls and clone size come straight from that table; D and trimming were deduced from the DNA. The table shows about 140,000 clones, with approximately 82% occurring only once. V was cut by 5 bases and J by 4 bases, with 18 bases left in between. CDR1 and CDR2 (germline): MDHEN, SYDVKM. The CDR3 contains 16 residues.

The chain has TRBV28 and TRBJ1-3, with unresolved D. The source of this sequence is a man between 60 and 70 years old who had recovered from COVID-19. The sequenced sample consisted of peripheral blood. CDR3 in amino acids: CASSLSGIQRGNTIYF. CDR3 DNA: TGTGCCAGCAGTCTGTCCGGGATCCAAAGGGGAAACACCATATATTTT. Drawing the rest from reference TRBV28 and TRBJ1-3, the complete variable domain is DVKVTQSSRYLVKRTGEKVFLECVQDMDHENMFWYRQDPGLGLRLIYFSYDVKMKEKGDIPEGYSVSREKKERFSLILESASTNQTSMYLCASSLSGIQRGNTIYFGEGSWLTVV.